One and the same sample provided the 10 T cell receptor beta chains below, sequenced in a study of type 1 and type 2 diabetes patients. Genomic DNA was the PCR template. The TCR beta CDR3 region was amplified using 30 forward and 13 reverse primers. TCRdb redid the calling of the multiplex PCR reads with MiXCR, one entry per CDR3 protein. The sample has a few hundred thousand distinct CDR3 sequences; roughly 50% are singletons. The specimen sequenced was peripheral blood mononuclear cells (PBMCs). The receptors come from a man aged 18 to 29 with type 2 diabetes.

Only a few counts were recorded for this clonotype. Germline is not matched at one junction end, which may reflect a read error. The gene calls are TRBV6-2 or TRBV6-3 and TRBJ2-7; D is uncertain. This CDR3 is built from 13 residues. CDR1 MNHEY and CDR2 SVGEGT come from the germline V gene. The CDR3 sequence is CASSPIFFKDDNF. The CDR3 coding sequence is TGTGCCAGCAGCCCCATCTTCTTTAAGGACGATAACTTC.

This rearrangement joins TRBV19 to TRBJ2-7; 8 nucleotides align to TRBD1. V was clipped by 0 bases and J by 7 bases; unmatched bases: 8. The CDR3 is made up of 15 amino acids. CDR1 is LNHDA, CDR2 SQIVND, per germline (reference sequence). The CDR3 loop reads CASSIDQTGVEEQYF. In nucleotides, the CDR3 is TGTGCCAGTAGTATAGATCAGACAGGGGTGGAAGAGCAGTACTTC.

This clonotype has a handful of counts. This chain connects TRBV20-1 to TRBJ1-1; D may be TRBD1 (5 bases). The V end lost 3 bases, the J end lost 3 bases, and 11 bases lay between the germline ends. The length of the CDR3 is 13 residues. Germline-derived CDR1 and CDR2 are DFQATT and SNEGSKA (reference sequence). In DNA form, the CDR3 reads TGCAGTGCTAGTTCCCGCAGGGACACTGAAGCTTTCTTT. Translated: CSASSRRDTEAFF.

Concerning this clonotype itself: Germline is not matched at one junction end, which may reflect a read error. The chain carries TRBV19 and TRBJ1-5, with TRBD1 matching over 10 bases. CDR3 size: 16 residues. CDR1 is LNHDA, CDR2 SQIVND, per germline (reference sequence). The CDR3, as DNA: TGTGCCAGTAGTGTACACCGGGACAGGGGAAATCAGACCCAGCATTTT. It specifies CASSVHRDRGNQTQHF.

This clonotype was counted ten times or more. The chain has TRBV19 and TRBJ1-2, with 8 nucleotides matching TRBD1. The V and J ends lost 5 bases and 8 bases, in that order; junction bases with no gene match: 10. From germline, CDR1 is LNHDA and CDR2 SQIVND (reference sequence). The CDR3 extends over 14 amino acids. CDR3 in DNA: TGTGCCAGTAGTCCCCGGACAGGGAGGGGCGGCTACACCTTC. The encoded protein is CASSPRTGRGGYTF.

The genes are TRBV6-1 and TRBJ1-2; 10 nucleotides line up with TRBD1. Per the germline V gene, CDR1 is MNHNS and CDR2 is SASEGT. CDR3 length: 15 residues. Trimming took 5 bases from V and 7 from J; bases not matched to a gene: 10. The DNA of the CDR3 is TGTGCCAGCAGTCACTTGACAGGGGGCATCGGTGGCTACACCTTC. This codes for CASSHLTGGIGGYTF.

The chain combines TRBV6-6 with TRBJ1-1, with a weak D call TRBD1 (6 bases). Germline CDR1 MNHNY, CDR2 SVGAGI (reference sequence). Trimming left V 0 bases short and J 4 bases short, with 12 bases between. This CDR3 has 15 residues. CDR3 DNA sequence: TGTGCCAGCAGTTACTCCAGGGGTGGAGGCACTGAAGCTTTCTTT. This encodes CASSYSRGGGTEAFF.

In DNA form, the CDR3 reads TGCAGCGCCATGACTAGCGGGAGGTCCAATGAGCAGTTCTTC. It encodes CSAMTSGRSNEQFF. The chain links TRBV29-1 to TRBJ2-1; 13 bases align to TRBD2. The V gene end was trimmed by 7 bases and the J gene end by 6 bases; junction bases not matched to a gene: 6. CDR3 length: 14 amino acids. Germline lookup yields CDR1 SQVTM and CDR2 ANQGSEA.

The gene calls are TRBV7-6 and TRBJ2-6; the D is unclear. Looked up from germline, CDR1 is SGHVS and CDR2 is FNYEAQ. The CDR3 covers 14 residues. Trimming shortened V by 6 bases and J by 1 base, and 7 bases separated the two germline ends. Here the CDR3 DNA reads TGTGCCAGCAGTCTATATTCTGGGGCCAACGTCCTGACTTTC. Its protein product is CASSLYSGANVLTF.

This chain joins TRBV30 and TRBJ1-2; 12 nucleotides agree with TRBD1. The CDR3 is 12 amino acids. Germline V gives CDR1 GTSNPN, CDR2 SVGIG (reference sequence). The CDR3 reads CGTGTGGAGYTF. The CDR3 nucleotides read TGTGGAACCGGGACAGGGGGCGCCGGCTACACCTTC.